One sample yielded the 4 T cell receptor beta chains listed below, sequenced in a study of shared clonotypes between healthy human individuals. Sequencing used immunoSEQ multiplex PCR; TCRdb keeps in-frame clones, though not all of them. The table shows 2,500,000 or so clones, with approximately 93% occurring only once. Sequenced input: naive CD4+ T cells from PBMCs. Indicated subset: CD45RA+ positively selected. These receptors were obtained from a man between 18 and 35 years old in good health. Some clones in this sample may be carry-over from other donors' samples.

The chain recombines TRBV5-4 with TRBJ1-2; 10 positions match TRBD1. CDR1 SGHNT and CDR2 YYREEE come from the germline V gene (reference sequence). J gave up 3 bases and V 4 bases, and 6 bases lay outside the gene matches. The CDR3 has 15 amino acids. CDR3 coding DNA: TGTGCCAGCAGCCGCCCCGACAGGGGGCACTATGGCTACACCTTC. Translation gives CASSRPDRGHYGYTF.

About this clone: Other DNA sequences in this specimen translate into the identical CDR3. V usage is TRBV5-1 and J usage is TRBJ2-5; 8 bases are shared with TRBD2. With V trimmed by 2 bases and J by 3 bases, 6 bases remained unmatched. The V gene's germline CDR1 is SGHRS and CDR2 YFSETQ. This CDR3 region has 15 residues. The CDR3 DNA sequence: TGCGCCAGCAGCTTAGCCGGGACTAGGGAAGAGACCCAGTACTTC. This gives the protein CASSLAGTREETQYF.

J is TRBJ2-5 and V is TRBV4-3; the D gene is possibly TRBD1 (6 bases). The germline V gene has CDR1 LGHNA and CDR2 YSLEER. The V gene lost 0 bases and the J gene lost 4 bases, with 9 bases spanning the gap. CDR3 length equals 14 residues. This chain's CDR3 is CASSQDTGTETQYF. CDR3 DNA sequence: TGCGCCAGCAGCCAAGATACAGGGACAGAGACCCAGTACTTC.

The CDR3 here is CASTDPTQPQHF. As DNA, the CDR3 is TGTGCCAGCACAGATCCAACGCAGCCCCAGCATTTT. The V and J genes are TRBV6-1 and TRBJ1-5; no reliable D call. CDR3 length: 12 amino acids. The germline V gene encodes CDR1 MNHNS and CDR2 SASEGT. V was trimmed by 7 bases and J by 7 bases, leaving 11 bases between them.